These T cell receptor beta chains were read from a single sample in a study of tumor-infiltrating lymphocytes in localized non-small cell lung cancer. Using immunoSEQ multiplex PCR, the repertoire was profiled, and TCRdb retains in-frame clones only, with some absent. The table records approximately 6,700 clones, around 70% of them present only once. The sequenced material came from lung tumor tissue. These receptor sequences come from a human donor with non-small cell lung cancer. CDR3s include the opening cysteine and the closing phenylalanine or tryptophan. Each record gives: CDR3 DNA, CDR3 protein, J gene, clone size, V gene, D gene. D genes are given only for firm matches. Clone size is not always given. Where it is, it says once, few, many or a class for expanded clones.

CDR3 DNA: TGTGCCAGCACGCCAGGGATGGCCTACGAGCAGTACTTC; CDR3 protein: CASTPGMAYEQYF; J gene: TRBJ2-7; clone size: once; V gene: TRBV7-9; D gene: .
CDR3 DNA: TGTGCCAGCAGCACCCTCGCGGGGGCTCGTGGGGAGCTGTTTTTT; CDR3 protein: CASSTLAGARGELFF; J gene: TRBJ2-2; clone size: .; V gene: TRBV7-3; D gene: .
CDR3 DNA: TGTGCCAGCAGCCCCACAGGTGGACTAGCATCCCACGAGCAGTACTTC; CDR3 protein: CASSPTGGLASHEQYF; J gene: TRBJ2-7; clone size: .; V gene: TRBV7-9; D gene: TRBD2
CDR3 DNA: TGTGCCAGCACCCTCGCGGGGGGAGGCACAGATACGCAGTATTTT; CDR3 protein: CASTLAGGGTDTQYF; J gene: TRBJ2-3; clone size: once; V gene: TRBV5-4; D gene: TRBD2
CDR3 DNA: TGTGCCAGCAGCTTAACCAGGGTCGATACGCAGTATTTT; CDR3 protein: CASSLTRVDTQYF; J gene: TRBJ2-3; clone size: .; V gene: TRBV7-3; D gene: .
CDR3 DNA: TGTGCCAGCAGCCGACTTGCTTACGAGCAGTACTTC; CDR3 protein: CASSRLAYEQYF; J gene: TRBJ2-7; clone size: .; V gene: TRBV6-5; D gene: .
CDR3 DNA: TGTGCCAGCAGCTCAGCGTATGGCTACACCTTC; CDR3 protein: CASSSAYGYTF; J gene: TRBJ1-2; clone size: .; V gene: TRBV6-6; D gene: .
CDR3 DNA: TGTGCCAGCAGCCTTATCTCGGGCTTCTCCTACAATGAGCAGTTCTTC; CDR3 protein: CASSLISGFSYNEQFF; J gene: TRBJ2-1; clone size: .; V gene: TRBV5-4; D gene: .
CDR3 DNA: TGCGCCAGCAGCCAAGACCATTGGGGTAGCACTGAAGCTTTCTTT; CDR3 protein: CASSQDHWGSTEAFF; J gene: TRBJ1-1; clone size: few; V gene: TRBV4-3; D gene: .
CDR3 DNA: TGCGCCAGCGGGTCGGGACAGGGTAACATTCAGTACTTC; CDR3 protein: CASGSGQGNIQYF; J gene: TRBJ2-4; clone size: .; V gene: TRBV5-1; D gene: TRBD1
CDR3 DNA: TGTGCCAGCAAACCGGGACAGGGGAACTATGGCTACACCTTC; CDR3 protein: CASKPGQGNYGYTF; J gene: TRBJ1-2; clone size: .; V gene: TRBV6-4; D gene: TRBD1
CDR3 DNA: TGTGCCAGCTCAACAGGACAGGGCCTTGATAATGAAAAACTGTTTTTT; CDR3 protein: CASSTGQGLDNEKLFF; J gene: TRBJ1-4; clone size: .; V gene: TRBV18; D gene: TRBD1
CDR3 DNA: TGTGCCAGCAGTGTTACAGGGGTAAGCTACGAGCAGTACTTC; CDR3 protein: CASSVTGVSYEQYF; J gene: TRBJ2-7; clone size: .; V gene: TRBV25-1; D gene: TRBD1
CDR3 DNA: TGTGCCAGCAGCTTGGACAGCTCTGGAAACACCATATATTTT; CDR3 protein: CASSLDSSGNTIYF; J gene: TRBJ1-3; clone size: .; V gene: TRBV6-5; D gene: .
CDR3 DNA: TGTGCCATCAGTGGAGGGAAAGGGACTGAAGCTTTCTTT; CDR3 protein: CAISGGKGTEAFF; J gene: TRBJ1-1; clone size: .; V gene: TRBV10-3; D gene: .
CDR3 DNA: TGTGCCAGCATCCACCCGGGGGGACCTAACTATGGCTACACCTTC; CDR3 protein: CASIHPGGPNYGYTF; J gene: TRBJ1-2; clone size: .; V gene: TRBV7-9; D gene: .
CDR3 DNA: TGCAGCGTCCCCAAACAGGGGTCGATTGGTGAAGCTTTCTTT; CDR3 protein: CSVPKQGSIGEAFF; J gene: TRBJ1-1; clone size: .; V gene: TRBV29-1; D gene: TRBD1
CDR3 DNA: TGTGCCAGCAGACCCGATAGGACCTACAATGAGCAGTTCTTC; CDR3 protein: CASRPDRTYNEQFF; J gene: TRBJ2-1; clone size: .; V gene: TRBV11-3; D gene: .
CDR3 DNA: TGCGCCAGCAGCTTGGGGCGCCTCCAAGAGACCCAGTACTTC; CDR3 protein: CASSLGRLQETQYF; J gene: TRBJ2-5; clone size: .; V gene: TRBV5-1; D gene: .
CDR3 DNA: TGCGCCAGCAGCCCCACGGACAGGGGAGGTGAAAAACTGTTTTTT; CDR3 protein: CASSPTDRGGEKLFF; J gene: TRBJ1-4; clone size: few; V gene: TRBV5-1; D gene: TRBD1
CDR3 DNA: TGTGCCAGCAGCTTGGTGGCAGATACGCAGTATTTT; CDR3 protein: CASSLVADTQYF; J gene: TRBJ2-3; clone size: large; V gene: TRBV11-2; D gene: .
CDR3 DNA: TGTGCCAGCAGTTCTCGGACAGCCTTGAGGACCGGGGAGCTGTTTTTT; CDR3 protein: CASSSRTALRTGELFF; J gene: TRBJ2-2; clone size: .; V gene: TRBV6-5; D gene: .
CDR3 DNA: TGTGCCAGCAGCTTAGCGACTCCTAACCACTATGGCTACACCTTC; CDR3 protein: CASSLATPNHYGYTF; J gene: TRBJ1-2; clone size: .; V gene: TRBV5-4; D gene: .
CDR3 DNA: TGTGCCTGGAATCTGAAGGGCACTGAAGCTTTCTTT; CDR3 protein: CAWNLKGTEAFF; J gene: TRBJ1-1; clone size: .; V gene: TRBV30; D gene: .
CDR3 DNA: TGTGCCAGCAGCCCGGACGGGACTATAGGTTACGAGCAGTACTTC; CDR3 protein: CASSPDGTIGYEQYF; J gene: TRBJ2-7; clone size: .; V gene: TRBV5-6; D gene: TRBD2
CDR3 DNA: TGTGCCAGCGCGCGTAGTGGTACCTACGAGCAGTACTTC; CDR3 protein: CASARSGTYEQYF; J gene: TRBJ2-7; clone size: .; V gene: TRBV2; D gene: .
CDR3 DNA: TGTGCCAGCAGCTTAGGACGGAACAATGAGCAGTTCTTC; CDR3 protein: CASSLGRNNEQFF; J gene: TRBJ2-1; clone size: .; V gene: TRBV7-2; D gene: .
CDR3 DNA: TGTGCCAGCAGCTTCGCGGACAGGTCGCACGAGCAGTACTTC; CDR3 protein: CASSFADRSHEQYF; J gene: TRBJ2-7; clone size: .; V gene: TRBV5-6; D gene: TRBD1
CDR3 DNA: TGCAGCGGGGGGGACACTTCCTACGAGCAGTACTTC; CDR3 protein: CSGGDTSYEQYF; J gene: TRBJ2-7; clone size: .; V gene: TRBV29-1; D gene: .
CDR3 DNA: TGCAGTGCTTCAGGGAACTATGGCTACACCTTC; CDR3 protein: CSASGNYGYTF; J gene: TRBJ1-2; clone size: .; V gene: TRBV20-1; D gene: .
CDR3 DNA: TGTGCCAGCAGCCGGGCGCTAGCGGGGGGAGATACGCAGTATTTT; CDR3 protein: CASSRALAGGDTQYF; J gene: TRBJ2-3; clone size: once; V gene: TRBV7-2; D gene: TRBD2
CDR3 DNA: TGCGCCAGCAGCCACATAAACAGGAATAGGGGTGGCTACACCTTC; CDR3 protein: CASSHINRNRGGYTF; J gene: TRBJ1-2; clone size: once; V gene: TRBV4-3; D gene: .
CDR3 DNA: TGTGCCAGCAGCTTGGGAGGGGGCTATGGCTACACCTTC; CDR3 protein: CASSLGGGYGYTF; J gene: TRBJ1-2; clone size: .; V gene: TRBV5-4; D gene: .
CDR3 DNA: TGTGCCAGCAGTCCCTACACGGCAGATGCAACTAATGAAAAACTGTTTTTT; CDR3 protein: CASSPYTADATNEKLFF; J gene: TRBJ1-4; clone size: .; V gene: TRBV28; D gene: .
CDR3 DNA: TGTGCCAGCAGCATGGACAGGGGCCATGGCTACACCTTC; CDR3 protein: CASSMDRGHGYTF; J gene: TRBJ1-2; clone size: once; V gene: TRBV6-5; D gene: TRBD1
CDR3 DNA: TGCAGCCCTAGAGCGGGCAATGAGCAGTTCTTC; CDR3 protein: CSPRAGNEQFF; J gene: TRBJ2-1; clone size: once; V gene: TRBV20-1; D gene: .
CDR3 DNA: TGTGCCTCCCGACAGGACTATGGCTACACCTTC; CDR3 protein: CASRQDYGYTF; J gene: TRBJ1-2; clone size: .; V gene: TRBV19; D gene: .
CDR3 DNA: TGTGCCAGCAGCCGACAGGGCCTGGTTGAAGCTTTCTTT; CDR3 protein: CASSRQGLVEAFF; J gene: TRBJ1-1; clone size: .; V gene: TRBV6-6; D gene: TRBD1
CDR3 DNA: TGTGCCAGCAGTTTATGGGGCGGGACTAGCACAGATACGCAGTATTTT; CDR3 protein: CASSLWGGTSTDTQYF; J gene: TRBJ2-3; clone size: .; V gene: TRBV27; D gene: .
CDR3 DNA: TGTGCCAGCAGTTTATCGGGGGACATCTCCTACAATGAGCAGTTCTTC; CDR3 protein: CASSLSGDISYNEQFF; J gene: TRBJ2-1; clone size: .; V gene: TRBV27; D gene: .
CDR3 DNA: TGTGCCAGCCTTGGGGGGCGGAGGCTCTATGGCTACACCTTC; CDR3 protein: CASLGGRRLYGYTF; J gene: TRBJ1-2; clone size: .; V gene: TRBV28; D gene: .
CDR3 DNA: TGCGCCAGCAGCTTGAAGTCTCTAGGTCTCGAGCAGTACTTC; CDR3 protein: CASSLKSLGLEQYF; J gene: TRBJ2-7; clone size: .; V gene: TRBV5-1; D gene: .
CDR3 DNA: TGTGCCAGCAGCTTAAGAAGGGCAGATACGCAGTATTTT; CDR3 protein: CASSLRRADTQYF; J gene: TRBJ2-3; clone size: .; V gene: TRBV7-3; D gene: .
CDR3 DNA: TGTGCCAGCAGCGCGGGACAGGGGAACACCATATATTTT; CDR3 protein: CASSAGQGNTIYF; J gene: TRBJ1-3; clone size: large; V gene: TRBV9; D gene: TRBD1
CDR3 DNA: TGCAGCGTTGAAGATATTGATAGCGGGGGGTTCTACAATGAGCAGTTCTTC; CDR3 protein: CSVEDIDSGGFYNEQFF; J gene: TRBJ2-1; clone size: .; V gene: TRBV29-1; D gene: TRBD2
CDR3 DNA: TGTGCCAGCAGCTTGTTTGGCGCCAGGCGAGGAGATACGCAGTATTTT; CDR3 protein: CASSLFGARRGDTQYF; J gene: TRBJ2-3; clone size: .; V gene: TRBV5-4; D gene: .
CDR3 DNA: TGTGCCAGCAGCTTGGGGGCAGGCTACGAGCAGTACTTC; CDR3 protein: CASSLGAGYEQYF; J gene: TRBJ2-7; clone size: .; V gene: TRBV5-6; D gene: .
CDR3 DNA: TGTGCCAGCAGTTACTCGAAGCTAACAGATACGCAGTATTTT; CDR3 protein: CASSYSKLTDTQYF; J gene: TRBJ2-3; clone size: few; V gene: TRBV6-7; D gene: .
CDR3 DNA: TGTGCCAGCAGTTATTCTGGGCAGGGGGCATGGGAGCAGTTCTTC; CDR3 protein: CASSYSGQGAWEQFF; J gene: TRBJ2-1; clone size: .; V gene: TRBV27; D gene: TRBD1